A single sample gave rise to the 21 T cell receptor beta chains below, sequenced in a study of blood T cell repertoires in COVID-19. Clones were sequenced by immunoSEQ multiplex PCR, and TCRdb holds only the in-frame ones, with some missing. The sample records more than 200,000 clones, 84% being singletons. Sequenced material: peripheral blood. All receptors come from a woman older than 75 with COVID-19, enrolled during active disease.

This clone was seen more than once but under ten times. J is TRBJ1-5 and V is TRBV24-1, with 10 positions matching TRBD1. The germline CDR1 and CDR2 sequences are KGHDR and SFDVKD. After removal of 3 bases from V and 7 bases from J, the junction contained 2 bases not matched to a gene. This CDR3 region has 14 residues. The CDR3 region has the DNA TGTGCCACCAGTGATGGGGACAGGGGACAGCCCCAGCATTTT. This codes for CATSDGDRGQPQHF.

The chain uses TRBV7-3 and TRBJ2-1, with 7 bases lining up with TRBD1. The CDR3 length is 16 residues. Germline V gene data show CDR1 as SGHTA and CDR2 as FQGTGA. The V gene end was trimmed by 5 bases and the J gene end by 4 bases; junction bases not matched to a gene: 11. CDR3 protein: CASSPRPGTAYNEQFF. In DNA form, the CDR3 reads TGTGCCAGCAGCCCTCGGCCCGGGACAGCTTACAATGAGCAGTTCTTC.

The sample holds one count of this clone. The chain carries TRBV10-3 and TRBJ1-2; 10 bases line up with TRBD1. CDR1 and CDR2 from the germline V gene are ENHRY and SYGVKD. CDR3 size: 13 residues. Germline trimming cut 6 bases from V and 6 bases from J; bases unmatched to any gene: 4. CDR3 protein: CAIRRGQGNGYTF. For the CDR3, the DNA is TGTGCCATCAGACGGGGACAGGGGAATGGCTACACCTTC.

This chain joins TRBV20-1 and TRBJ1-1, with D tentatively TRBD1 (6 bases). The V end lost 3 bases, the J end lost 0 bases, and 11 bases lay between the germline ends. CDR3 length: 14 amino acids. CDR1 and CDR2 (germline): DFQATT, SNEGSKA (reference sequence). CDR3 bases: TGCAGTGCTAGTCAGGGGACCCTGAACACTGAAGCTTTCTTT. Translating it yields CSASQGTLNTEAFF.

The V gene is TRBV3-1 (or the pseudogene TRBV3-2), the J gene TRBJ2-4; D is unresolved. The CDR3 runs 17 residues. V shed 2 bases and J shed 1 base, with 15 bases lying between them. CDR1 and CDR2 (germline): LGHDT, YNNKEL (reference sequence). This CDR3 reads CASSQMPLDTAKNIQYF. The CDR3 bases are TGTGCCAGCAGCCAAATGCCCTTAGACACGGCCAAAAACATTCAGTACTTC.

The V call is TRBV7-6, the J call TRBJ1-6; D remains ambiguous. Trimming took 1 base from V and 10 from J, leaving 14 bases between them. Germline CDR1 reads SGHVS; CDR2 reads FNYEAQ. This CDR3 is 15 amino acids long. The CDR3 DNA sequence: TGTGCCAGCAGCTTAGTCGAGGGTAGCCGGTCACCCCTCCACTTT. Its translation is CASSLVEGSRSPLHF.

This clone was detected only a few times. The genes are TRBV11-2 and TRBJ1-2; maybe TRBD1 (6 bases). Germline loops: CDR1 SGHAT, CDR2 FQNNGV. The CDR3 runs 15 residues. Between the trimmed V and J ends, which lost 5 bases and 8 bases, there was a span of 21 bases. The CDR3, as DNA: TGTGCCAGCAGCCCTAGGCAAAAGGGGGAGGGCGGCTACACCTTC. This sequence encodes CASSPRQKGEGGYTF. Variable domain in full (rest from reference TRBV11-2 and TRBJ1-2): EAGVAQSPRYKIIEKRQSVAFWCNPISGHATLYWYQQILGQGPKLLIQFQNNGVVDDSQLPKDRFSAERLKGVDSTLKIQPAKLEDSAVYLCASSPRQKGEGGYTFGSGTRLTVV.

This chain links TRBV5-1 with TRBJ1-1; weak D call: TRBD1 (5 bases). The germline V and J ends were trimmed by 2 bases and 2 bases, with 10 bases remaining between them. Germline V lookup: CDR1 SGHRS, CDR2 YFSETQ. This CDR3 region has 14 residues. CDR3 sequence (DNA): TGCGCCAGCAGCTTCTCGGACAAAAACACTGAAGCTTTCTTT. This translates into CASSFSDKNTEAFF.

The rearrangement joins TRBV4-1 to TRBJ1-4; possible D gene TRBD1, 6 bases. Germline CDR1 MGHRA, CDR2 YSYEKL. V dropped 5 bases and J dropped 5 bases, with 18 bases sitting between them. CDR3 size: 16 residues. CDR3 nucleotide sequence: TGCGCCAGCAGCGCGCTCGGACAGACCCTAAATGAAAAACTGTTTTTT. This translates into CASSALGQTLNEKLFF.

V usage is TRBV5-1 and J usage is TRBJ2-3, with D unclear. The V gene lost 4 bases and the J gene lost 1 base, with 10 bases spanning the gap. The CDR3 runs 14 residues. Per the germline V gene, CDR1 is SGHRS and CDR2 is YFSETQ. The CDR3 sequence: CASSRRDRTDTQYF. The CDR3 nucleotides read TGCGCCAGCAGCCGGAGAGATCGCACAGATACGCAGTATTTT.

V and J are TRBV9 and TRBJ1-3; 7 bases are shared with TRBD1. Germline V gene data show CDR1 as SGDLS and CDR2 as YYNGEE. The CDR3 loop spans 16 amino acids. V lost 3 bases to trimming and J lost 0 bases; unmatched junction nucleotides: 6. This CDR3 reads CASSDRGLNSGNTIYF. The CDR3, as DNA: TGTGCCAGCAGCGACAGGGGACTTAACTCTGGAAACACCATATATTTT.

The chain uses TRBV5-6 and TRBJ1-3; 10 bases map to TRBD1. Unmatched junction bases numbered 7, after V lost 1 base and J lost 0 bases. The CDR3 is 18 amino acids. Germline lookup yields CDR1 SGHDT and CDR2 YYEEEE. This CDR3 is CASSLMGQGRFSGNTIYF. The CDR3 bases are TGTGCCAGCAGCTTGATGGGACAGGGGCGATTCTCTGGAAACACCATATATTTT.

The chain uses TRBV28 and TRBJ1-2; D not certain. This CDR3 has 12 residues. Germline V lookup: CDR1 MDHEN, CDR2 SYDVKM. V was clipped by 10 bases and J by 3 bases, with 12 bases between them. The DNA for the CDR3 is TGTGCCACCGTAACTCTGGACTATGGCTACACCTTC. Its translation: CATVTLDYGYTF.

V gene TRBV29-1 combines with J gene TRBJ2-5; D is perhaps TRBD2 (7 bases). V lost 8 bases to trimming and J lost 5 bases, with 15 bases between them. Germline values: CDR1 SQVTM, CDR2 ANQGSEA. The CDR3 contains 12 residues. Written as DNA, the CDR3 is TGCAGCATCCAGAGGGGGGGGGAGACCCAGTACTTC. This encodes CSIQRGGETQYF.

The V gene is TRBV5-1, the J gene TRBJ2-3; weak D call: TRBD1 (6 bases). The V gene lost 4 bases and the J gene lost 1 base, with 10 bases spanning the gap. The CDR3 runs to 14 residues. Germline V gene lookup returns CDR1 SGHRS and CDR2 YFSETQ. CDR3 amino acids: CASSENRGTDTQYF. The CDR3 coding sequence is TGCGCCAGCAGCGAGAACAGGGGCACAGATACGCAGTATTTT.

This clone appeared a few times. The V gene is TRBV9, the J gene TRBJ1-3, with no clear D. Germline V gives CDR1 SGDLS, CDR2 YYNGEE. Deletions cut 5 bases from V and 0 bases from J, with 12 bases between. This CDR3 is built from 15 residues. CDR3 loop: CASSPRGASGNTIYF. In nucleotides, the CDR3 is TGTGCCAGCAGTCCCCGGGGAGCCTCTGGAAACACCATATATTTT.

This sequence joins TRBV19 and TRBJ1-1; TRBD1 agrees at 9 bases. The CDR3 extends over 15 amino acids. CDR1 and CDR2 from the germline V gene are LNHDA and SQIVND (reference sequence). J gave up 3 bases and V 7 bases, and 9 bases lay outside the gene matches. The CDR3 spells CASTGTGNVYTEAFF. The CDR3 bases are TGTGCCAGTACGGGGACAGGGAATGTGTACACTGAAGCTTTCTTT.

The chain combines TRBV19 with TRBJ2-3; 8 bases fit TRBD2. Trimming at V came to 0 bases and at J to 8 bases, leaving 13 bases not matched to a gene. The germline CDR1 and CDR2 sequences are LNHDA and SQIVND (reference sequence). The CDR3 spans 17 residues. The CDR3 loop reads CASSIDYGGGPEGTQYF. The CDR3 nucleotides read TGTGCCAGTAGTATAGATTACGGCGGGGGGCCGGAGGGTACGCAGTATTTT. Complete variable domain (other parts from reference TRBV19 and TRBJ2-3): DGGITQSPKYLFRKEGQNVTLSCEQNLNHDAMYWYRQDPGQGLRLIYYSQIVNDFQKGDIAEGYSVSREKKESFPLTVTSAQKNPTAFYLCASSIDYGGGPEGTQYFGPGTRLTVL.

A few counts support this clone. The chain links TRBV19 to TRBJ2-3; D ambiguous. Germline lookup yields CDR1 LNHDA and CDR2 SQIVND (reference sequence). Trimming pared 0 bases from V and 1 base from J, leaving 5 bases between. This CDR3 comprises 14 residues. CDR3 region: CASSIESRTDTQYF. The CDR3, as DNA: TGTGCCAGTAGTATAGAATCTCGCACAGATACGCAGTATTTT.

The chain uses TRBV10-3 and TRBJ1-2; 7 positions agree with TRBD1. Losses at the gene ends were 7 bases for V and 3 bases for J; bases not matched to a gene: 5. CDR1 and CDR2 from the germline V gene are ENHRY and SYGVKD. The CDR3 covers 13 residues. The CDR3 here is CAITPGQDYGYTF. CDR3 in DNA: TGTGCCATCACTCCAGGACAGGACTATGGCTACACCTTC.

The rearrangement joins TRBV10-1 to TRBJ2-3, with D possibly matching TRBD2 (7 bases). V was trimmed by 5 bases and J by 3 bases, leaving 18 bases between them. The CDR3 covers 16 residues. The germline V gene has CDR1 WNHNN and CDR2 SYGVQD (reference sequence). CDR3 in amino acids: CASSPSQGGKTDTQYF. The CDR3 bases are TGCGCCAGCAGTCCTTCACAGGGAGGGAAGACAGATACGCAGTATTTT.